A selection of T cell receptor beta chains follows, all from one sample in a study of T cell repertoires in cytomegalovirus infection. Their antigens are not known. One entry per CDR3 protein, called by TCRdb with MiXCR from the reads. The repertoire has around 770,000 distinct CDR3 sequences, 25% to 35% of them found once; the top ten carry around 12%. The sequencing used cultured CD8+ T cells from PBMCs, collected from culture after CMV antigen stimulation. These receptor sequences come from a human donor in good health (CMV status not recorded). Some clones in this sample may be carry-over from other donors' samples. Each CDR3 is given with its conserved first and last residue. A D gene is named only where the DNA matches it firmly. Clone size is not always given. Where it is, it says once, few, many or a class for expanded clones.

TRBV9	TRBJ2-5	few	.	CASSVYGTQQETQYF	TGTGCCAGCAGCGTATACGGGACCCAACAAGAGACCCAGTACTTC
TRBV20-1	TRBJ2-1	.	.	CSAKDYSYNEQFF	TGCAGTGCTAAGGACTACTCCTACAATGAGCAGTTCTTC
TRBV5-1	TRBJ2-1	.	.	CASSLDPGGHNEQFF	TGCGCCAGCAGCTTGGATCCGGGGGGCCACAATGAGCAGTTCTTC
TRBV4-3	TRBJ2-3	few	.	CASSQGVKDTQYF	TGCGCCAGCAGCCAAGGAGTGAAGGATACGCAGTATTTT
TRBV6-5	TRBJ2-1	.	TRBD2	CASSYSLSGVSYNEQFF	TGTGCCAGCAGTTATTCCCTGAGCGGGGTCTCCTACAATGAGCAGTTCTTC
TRBV7-9	TRBJ1-4	few	.	CASSHRTESPEKLFF	TGTGCCAGCAGCCACCGGACAGAAAGTCCTGAAAAACTGTTTTTT
TRBV6-5	TRBJ2-1	few	.	CASSYSADNEQFF	TGTGCCAGCAGTTACTCGGCCGACAATGAGCAGTTCTTC
TRBV7-4	TRBJ1-5	.	.	CASSLEGLEPQHF	TGTGCCAGCAGCTTGGAGGGGCTCGAGCCCCAGCATTTT
TRBV28	TRBJ2-2	.	TRBD2	CASRGGPGTGELFF	TGTGCCTCCCGGGGGGGGCCAGGCACCGGGGAGCTGTTTTTT
TRBV27	TRBJ2-7	few	.	CASSLSAPGARYEQYF	TGTGCCAGCAGTTTATCGGCCCCCGGGGCAAGATACGAGCAGTACTTC
TRBV7-6	TRBJ1-6	many	.	CASSLEDSRNSPLHF	TGTGCCAGCAGCTTAGAAGACAGTCGGAATTCACCCCTCCACTTT
TRBV19	TRBJ1-2	few	.	CASSPEHAPYGYTF	TGTGCCAGTAGCCCGGAACATGCCCCCTATGGCTACACCTTC
TRBV25-1	TRBJ1-5	.	.	CASSEGDNQPQHF	TGTGCCAGCAGTGAGGGGGATAATCAGCCCCAGCATTTT
TRBV12-3/TRBV12-4	TRBJ2-5	.	TRBD1	CASSLGQGAEETQYF	TGTGCCAGCAGTTTAGGACAGGGGGCCGAGGAGACCCAGTACTTC
TRBV19	TRBJ1-1	.	TRBD1	CASSIFGAGGEGTEAFF	TGTGCCAGTAGTATATTTGGGGCAGGGGGCGAGGGCACTGAAGCTTTCTTT
TRBV5-6	TRBJ1-2	few	TRBD1	CASSFRDSYYGYTF	TGTGCCAGCAGCTTTCGGGACAGCTACTATGGCTACACCTTC
TRBV7-2	TRBJ1-2	many	.	CASSPGGIGYGYTF	TGTGCCAGCAGCCCTGGGGGGATTGGCTATGGCTACACCTTC
TRBV12-3/TRBV12-4	TRBJ2-3	many	.	CASSSNTDTQYF	TGTGCCAGCAGCTCAAACACAGATACGCAGTATTTT
TRBV14	TRBJ2-3	.	TRBD2	CASSQPGLVTTDTQYF	TGTGCCAGCAGCCAGCCGGGACTAGTTACCACAGATACGCAGTATTTT
TRBV2	TRBJ2-7	few	.	CASSDGWAEPPF	TGTGCCAGCAGTGACGGGTGGGCGGAACCCCCTTTC
TRBV27	TRBJ1-2	.	.	CASSLGTFLDGYTF	TGTGCCAGCAGTTTAGGGACTTTCCTGGACGGCTACACCTTC
TRBV7-8	TRBJ2-1	many	.	CASSPNHRVTYNEQFF	TGTGCCAGCAGCCCCAACCACAGGGTTACCTACAATGAGCAGTTCTTC
TRBV11-3	TRBJ2-5	.	.	CVSSPDNQETQYF	TGTGTCAGCAGCCCAGACAACCAAGAGACCCAGTACTTC
TRBV15	TRBJ1-2	.	.	CATSSKDRNDGYTF	TGTGCCACCAGCAGTAAGGATCGTAATGATGGCTACACCTTC
TRBV7-9	TRBJ2-1	.	.	CASSPRGGSSPNEQFF	TGTGCCAGCAGCCCCAGGGGGGGTTCTTCCCCCAATGAGCAGTTCTTC
TRBV4-1	TRBJ1-1	.	TRBD1	CASSKDRVYTEAFF	TGCGCCAGCAGCAAAGACAGGGTTTACACTGAAGCTTTCTTT
TRBV12-5	TRBJ1-6	.	.	CASGLVLETRSLSSYNSPLHF	TGTGCTAGTGGTTTGGTCCTGGAGACGAGGTCCCTGAGCTCCTATAATTCACCCCTCCACTTT
TRBV6-5	TRBJ1-1	.	.	CASRLQSGTEAFF	TGTGCCAGCAGGCTCCAAAGCGGCACTGAAGCTTTCTTT
TRBV5-1	TRBJ2-7	.	TRBD1	CASSARLGQGAYEQYF	TGCGCCAGCAGCGCCCGGCTGGGACAGGGGGCCTACGAGCAGTACTTC
TRBV7-9	TRBJ1-5	.	.	CASSSAQTGQPQHF	TGTGCCAGCAGCTCGGCCCAAACTGGGCAGCCCCAGCATTTT
TRBV27	TRBJ2-7	few	TRBD1	CASRKGQGYEQYF	TGTGCCAGCAGGAAGGGACAGGGGTACGAGCAGTACTTC
TRBV6-2/TRBV6-3	TRBJ1-5	.	.	CASSRRDYQPQHF	TGTGCCAGCAGTCGCAGGGATTACCAGCCCCAGCATTTT
TRBV6-1	TRBJ2-6	many	.	CASSEWGESGANVLTF	TGTGCCAGCAGTGAATGGGGGGAATCTGGGGCCAACGTCCTGACTTTC
TRBV12-3/TRBV12-4	TRBJ1-4	.	.	CASRDLGDEKLFF	TGTGCCAGCAGGGACCTCGGGGATGAAAAACTGTTTTTT
TRBV28	TRBJ2-3	.	.	CASSIDSSTDTQYF	TGTGCCAGCAGTATCGACTCTTCCACAGATACGCAGTATTTT
TRBV25-1	TRBJ2-3	.	TRBD2	CASSEVAGAARDTQYF	TGTGCCAGCAGTGAGGTAGCGGGGGCCGCGCGAGATACGCAGTATTTT
TRBV7-2	TRBJ1-2	.	.	CASSLFTGGNYGYTF	TGTGCCAGCAGCTTATTTACAGGCGGTAACTATGGCTACACCTTC
TRBV12-5	TRBJ1-2	.	.	CASGFDLDGEKGYGYTF	TGTGCTAGTGGTTTCGACCTAGATGGCGAAAAGGGCTATGGCTACACCTTC
TRBV7-9	TRBJ1-5	few	TRBD1	CASSYTGGQPQHF	TGTGCCAGCAGCTATACAGGGGGTCAGCCCCAGCATTTT
TRBV12-3/TRBV12-4	TRBJ2-7	many	.	CASSLGRHEQYF	TGTGCCAGCAGTCTCGGACGGCACGAGCAGTACTTC
TRBV5-1	TRBJ1-2	.	.	CASRGAANYGYTF	TGCGCCAGCAGAGGGGCGGCCAACTATGGCTACACCTTC
TRBV20-1	TRBJ2-6	.	TRBD1	CSAWDSPLSGANVLTF	TGCAGTGCTTGGGACAGTCCTCTCTCTGGGGCCAACGTCCTGACTTTC
TRBV4-3	TRBJ1-1	few	.	CASSHEPDGRNTEAFF	TGCGCCAGCAGCCATGAACCTGACGGGAGGAACACTGAAGCTTTCTTT
TRBV4-1	TRBJ1-1	.	.	CASSQDVYTEAFF	TGCGCCAGCAGCCAAGATGTGTACACTGAAGCTTTCTTT
TRBV6-1	TRBJ1-3	.	.	CASSGPWSEAGNTIYF	TGTGCCAGCAGCGGGCCCTGGTCCGAAGCTGGAAACACCATATATTTT
TRBV13	TRBJ2-3	.	.	CASTSPGGPADTQYF	TGTGCCAGCACCTCCCCGGGGGGCCCCGCAGATACGCAGTATTTT